This record covers a single T cell receptor beta chain. Its cognate antigen is unknown. The study ran its PCR with 60 Vbeta and 13 Jbeta primers. Repertoires were generated with immunoSEQ multiplex PCR, while TCRdb's copy carries only in-frame clones and drops some. This sample contains approximately 110,000 clones. The data were obtained in a study of cytomegalovirus exposure and HLA in healthy donors. General study findings and limits: In a later analysis, TCR beta V- and J-gene trimming showed a link to a missense DCLRE1C variant. Roughly uniform sequencing depth across donors was assumed, possibly incorrectly. Reportedly, TCR beta sequences accurately predicted HLA-A and HLA-B alleles in most subjects. Generally TCR sequences proved uncommon, though certain public TCRs appeared in numerous donors.

The CDR3 totals 12 residues. Looked up from germline, CDR1 is MNHNS and CDR2 is SASEGT. V lost 9 bases, J lost 2 bases, and 11 bases lay in between. The sequence derives from a man between 50 and 59 years old in good health and CMV-seronegative. Sequences were obtained from PBMCs. This chain joins TRBV6-1 and TRBJ2-7, with D possibly being TRBD2 (6 bases). CDR3 residues: CASGAGPYEQYF. CDR3 DNA: TGTGCCAGTGGAGCGGGCCCCTACGAGCAGTACTTC.